The T cell receptor (beta chain) under discussion was sequenced for a study of blood T cell repertoires in COVID-19. About the research overall: The samples span acute and convalescent COVID-19 from the United States, Italy and Spain. In each case, the material was cDNA or gDNA derived from T cells, B-cell-depleted T cells, or PBMCs.

In germline, CDR1 is SGHRS, CDR2 YFSETQ. This CDR3 spans 13 amino acids. V was clipped by 2 bases and J by 1 base, with 6 bases between them. Participants were aged 18 to 89 years from some 24 US areas. Sequencing used immunoSEQ multiplex PCR; TCRdb keeps in-frame clones, though not all of them. The sample contains 400,000 to 450,000 clones, 80% to 90% of which appear only once. This clone was observed a handful of times. Other nucleotide sequences in the sample specify the same CDR3. This sequence was found in a man aged 30 to 45 who had recovered from COVID-19. Sequenced sample: PBMCs or T cells enriched from blood (not recorded which). The chain carries TRBV5-1 and TRBJ1-1; maybe TRBD1 (5 bases). Here the CDR3 reads CASSFQGNTEAFF. The CDR3 DNA follows: TGCGCCAGCAGCTTCCAGGGGAACACTGAAGCTTTCTTT.